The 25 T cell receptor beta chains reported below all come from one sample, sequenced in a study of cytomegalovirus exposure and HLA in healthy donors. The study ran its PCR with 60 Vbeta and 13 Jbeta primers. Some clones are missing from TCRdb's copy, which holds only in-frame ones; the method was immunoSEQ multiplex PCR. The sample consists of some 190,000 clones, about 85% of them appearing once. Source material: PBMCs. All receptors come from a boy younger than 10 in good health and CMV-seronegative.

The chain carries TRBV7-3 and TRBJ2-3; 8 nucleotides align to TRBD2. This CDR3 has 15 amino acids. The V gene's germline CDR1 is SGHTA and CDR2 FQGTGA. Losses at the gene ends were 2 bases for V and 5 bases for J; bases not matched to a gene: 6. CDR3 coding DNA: TGTGCCAGCAGCTTAGACGGGGGGGCCCAAGATACGCAGTATTTT. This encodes CASSLDGGAQDTQYF.

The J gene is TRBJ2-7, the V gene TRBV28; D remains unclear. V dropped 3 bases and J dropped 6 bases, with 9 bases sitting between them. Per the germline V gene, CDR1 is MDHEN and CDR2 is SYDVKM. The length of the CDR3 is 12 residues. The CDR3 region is CASSLPSGEQYF. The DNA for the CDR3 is TGTGCCAGCAGTTTGCCGTCCGGCGAGCAGTACTTC.

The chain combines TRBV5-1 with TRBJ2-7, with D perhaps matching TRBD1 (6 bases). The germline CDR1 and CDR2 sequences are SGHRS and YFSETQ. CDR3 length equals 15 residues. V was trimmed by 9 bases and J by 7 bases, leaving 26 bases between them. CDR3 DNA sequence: TGCGCCATCTCACGTCCGGACAGTGATCGTTTGGAGCAGTACTTC. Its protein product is CAISRPDSDRLEQYF.

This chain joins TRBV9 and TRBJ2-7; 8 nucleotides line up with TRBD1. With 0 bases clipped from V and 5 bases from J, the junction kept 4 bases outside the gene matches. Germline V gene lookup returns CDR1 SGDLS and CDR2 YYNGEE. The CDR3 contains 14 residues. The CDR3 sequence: CASSVGDRKNEQYF. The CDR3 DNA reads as TGTGCCAGCAGCGTAGGGGACAGGAAAAACGAGCAGTACTTC.

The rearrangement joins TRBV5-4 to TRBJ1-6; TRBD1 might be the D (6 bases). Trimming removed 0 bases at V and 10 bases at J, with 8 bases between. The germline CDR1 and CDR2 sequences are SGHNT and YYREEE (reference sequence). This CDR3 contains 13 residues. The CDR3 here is CASSLEQGSPLHF. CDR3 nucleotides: TGTGCCAGCAGCTTGGAGCAGGGGTCACCCCTCCACTTT.

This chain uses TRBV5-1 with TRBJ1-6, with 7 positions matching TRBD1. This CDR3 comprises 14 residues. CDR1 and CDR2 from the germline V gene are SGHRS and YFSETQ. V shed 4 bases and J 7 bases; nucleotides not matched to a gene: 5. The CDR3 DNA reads TGCGCCAGCAGCCCGGACAGGATCAATTCACCCCTCCACTTT. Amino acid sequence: CASSPDRINSPLHF.

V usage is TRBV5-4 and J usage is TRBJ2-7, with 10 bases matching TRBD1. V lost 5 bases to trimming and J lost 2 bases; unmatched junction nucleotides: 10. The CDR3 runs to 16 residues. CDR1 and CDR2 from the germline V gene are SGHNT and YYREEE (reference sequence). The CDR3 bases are TGTGCCAGCAGTCCGGATAGACAGGGGGCCCCCTACGAGCAGTACTTC. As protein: CASSPDRQGAPYEQYF.

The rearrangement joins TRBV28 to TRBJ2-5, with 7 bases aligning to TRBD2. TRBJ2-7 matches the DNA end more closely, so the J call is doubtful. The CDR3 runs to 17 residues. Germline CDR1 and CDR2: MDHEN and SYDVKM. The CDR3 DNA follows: TGTGCCAGCAGTTTATCTGTTGGCGGGGGTAGCTCCTACGAGCAGTACTTC. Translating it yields CASSLSVGGGSSYEQYF.

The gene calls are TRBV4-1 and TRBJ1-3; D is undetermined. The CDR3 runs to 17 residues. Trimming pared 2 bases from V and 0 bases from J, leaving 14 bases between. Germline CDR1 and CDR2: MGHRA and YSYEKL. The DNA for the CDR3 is TGCGCCAGCAGCCAACTCCCCCAAGCAAGCTCTGGAAACACCATATATTTT. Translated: CASSQLPQASSGNTIYF.

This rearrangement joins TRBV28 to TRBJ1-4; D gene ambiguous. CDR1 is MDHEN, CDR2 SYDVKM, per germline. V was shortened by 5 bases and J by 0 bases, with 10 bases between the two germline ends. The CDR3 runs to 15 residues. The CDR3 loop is CASSPNRATNEKLFF. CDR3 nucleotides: TGTGCCAGCAGTCCTAACAGAGCAACTAATGAAAAACTGTTTTTT.

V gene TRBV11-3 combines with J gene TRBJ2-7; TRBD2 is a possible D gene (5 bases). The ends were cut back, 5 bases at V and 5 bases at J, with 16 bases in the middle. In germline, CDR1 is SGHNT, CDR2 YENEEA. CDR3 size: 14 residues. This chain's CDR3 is CASSPPGVSDEQYF. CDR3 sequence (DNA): TGTGCCAGCAGCCCCCCCGGGGTTTCGGACGAGCAGTACTTC.

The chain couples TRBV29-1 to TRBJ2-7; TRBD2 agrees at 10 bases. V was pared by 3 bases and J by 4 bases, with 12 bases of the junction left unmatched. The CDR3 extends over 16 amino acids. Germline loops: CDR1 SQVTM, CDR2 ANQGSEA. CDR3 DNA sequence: TGCAGCGTTGAGGGGAGTAGCGGGGGGACGGTTTACGAGCAGTACTTC. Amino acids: CSVEGSSGGTVYEQYF.

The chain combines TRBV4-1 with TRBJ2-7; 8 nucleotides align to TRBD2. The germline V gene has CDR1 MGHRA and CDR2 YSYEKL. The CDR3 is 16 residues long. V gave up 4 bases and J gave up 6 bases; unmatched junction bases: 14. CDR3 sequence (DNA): TGCGCCAGCAGCCTTTCCCTGGCAAGCGGGGGCTCCGAGCAGTACTTC. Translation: CASSLSLASGGSEQYF.

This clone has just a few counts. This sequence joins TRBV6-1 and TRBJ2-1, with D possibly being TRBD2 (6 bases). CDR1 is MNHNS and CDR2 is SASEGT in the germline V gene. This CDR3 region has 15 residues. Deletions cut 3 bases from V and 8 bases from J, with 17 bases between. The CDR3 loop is CASSEGRREMDEQFF. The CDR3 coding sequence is TGTGCCAGCAGTGAGGGTAGACGGGAGATGGATGAGCAGTTCTTC.

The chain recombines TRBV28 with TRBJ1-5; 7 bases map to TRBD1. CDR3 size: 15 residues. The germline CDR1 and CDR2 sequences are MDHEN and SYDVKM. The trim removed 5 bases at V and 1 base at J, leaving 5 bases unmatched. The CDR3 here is CASSPLTGSNQPQHF. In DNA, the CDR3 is TGTGCCAGCAGTCCTCTGACAGGGAGCAATCAGCCCCAGCATTTT.

DNA for the CDR3: TGTGCCAGCAGACAGACAGGGAGGAACGAAAAACTGTTTTTT. This translates into CASRQTGRNEKLFF. This chain joins TRBV6-1 and TRBJ1-4, with 7 bases lining up with TRBD1. V shed 6 bases and J 8 bases; nucleotides not matched to a gene: 9. This CDR3 is built from 14 residues. The V gene's germline CDR1 is MNHNS and CDR2 SASEGT.

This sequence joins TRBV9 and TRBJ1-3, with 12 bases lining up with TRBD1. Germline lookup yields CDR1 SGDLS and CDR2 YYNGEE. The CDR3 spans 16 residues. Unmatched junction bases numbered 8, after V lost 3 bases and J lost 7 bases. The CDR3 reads CASSGETGTGGNTIYF. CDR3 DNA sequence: TGTGCCAGCAGCGGGGAGACCGGGACAGGGGGCAACACCATATATTTT.

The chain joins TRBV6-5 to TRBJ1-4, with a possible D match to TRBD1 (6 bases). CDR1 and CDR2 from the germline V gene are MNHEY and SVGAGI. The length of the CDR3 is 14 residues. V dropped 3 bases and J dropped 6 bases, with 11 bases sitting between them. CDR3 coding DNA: TGTGCCAGCAGTTATGCAGGGGCGCATGAAAAACTGTTTTTT. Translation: CASSYAGAHEKLFF.

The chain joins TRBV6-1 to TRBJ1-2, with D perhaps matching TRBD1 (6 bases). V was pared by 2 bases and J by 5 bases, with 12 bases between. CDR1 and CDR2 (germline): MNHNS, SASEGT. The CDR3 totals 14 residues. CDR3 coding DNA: TGTGCCAGCAGTGAATCCAGGGGCGGGTATGGCTACACCTTC. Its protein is CASSESRGGYGYTF.

In DNA form, the CDR3 reads TGTGCCAGCCGAGGACAGGTTGGGGCAGAGACCCAGTACTTC. Its translation is CASRGQVGAETQYF. The chain is built from TRBV27 and TRBJ2-5; the match to TRBD1 covers 7 bases. The J segment lost 4 bases and the V segment lost 8 bases, leaving 10 bases of the junction unmatched. This CDR3 is built from 14 residues. CDR1 and CDR2 from the germline V gene are MNHEY and SMNVEV (reference sequence).

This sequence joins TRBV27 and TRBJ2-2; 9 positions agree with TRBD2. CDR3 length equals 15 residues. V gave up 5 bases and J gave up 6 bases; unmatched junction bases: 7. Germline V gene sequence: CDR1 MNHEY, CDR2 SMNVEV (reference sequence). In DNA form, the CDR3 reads TGTGCCAGCAGTCCCCAAGGCGGGGGGGCCGGGGAGCTGTTTTTT. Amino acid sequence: CASSPQGGGAGELFF.

The CDR3 coding sequence is TGTGCCAGCAGCTTAATAAAGGTCGGGTTTAAAAAGACCCAGTACTTC. Protein sequence: CASSLIKVGFKKTQYF. The V gene is TRBV7-6, the J gene TRBJ2-5; no clear D gene. Germline V lookup: CDR1 SGHVS, CDR2 FNYEAQ. The CDR3 covers 16 residues. Trimming stripped 2 bases from V and 6 bases from J, with 19 bases between.

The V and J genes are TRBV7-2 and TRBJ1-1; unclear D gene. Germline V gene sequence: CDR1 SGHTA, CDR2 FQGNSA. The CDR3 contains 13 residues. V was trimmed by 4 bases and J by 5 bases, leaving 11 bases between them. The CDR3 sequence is CASSSTVRTEAFF. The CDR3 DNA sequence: TGTGCCAGCAGCTCCACGGTGAGGACTGAAGCTTTCTTT.

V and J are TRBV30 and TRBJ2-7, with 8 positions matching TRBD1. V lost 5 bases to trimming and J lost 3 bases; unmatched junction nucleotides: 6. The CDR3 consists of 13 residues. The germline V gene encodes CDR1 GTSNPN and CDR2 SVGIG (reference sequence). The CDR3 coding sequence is TGTGCCTGGTCTTGGACAGGGTACTACGAGCAGTACTTC. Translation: CAWSWTGYYEQYF.

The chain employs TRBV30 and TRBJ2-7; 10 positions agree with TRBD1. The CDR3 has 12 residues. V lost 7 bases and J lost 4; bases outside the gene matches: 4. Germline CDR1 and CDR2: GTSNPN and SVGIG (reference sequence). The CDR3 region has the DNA TGTGCCTCACGACAGGGGGCATACGAGCAGTACTTC. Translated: CASRQGAYEQYF.